This TCR beta chain appears in the sequencing data of a study of blood T cell repertoires in COVID-19 (TCRdb year 2020). Describing the broader study: The collaborator samples originated in the United States, Italy and Spain and spanned the acute and convalescent phases of COVID-19. The material from the prospective study consisted of cDNA or gDNA derived from T cells, B-cell-depleted T cells, or PBMCs. The dataset comprised deeply sampled blood TCRbeta repertoires from subjects exposed to, actively infected with, or recovered from COVID-19. The repertoires were released in a freely available public database meant as a resource for research on the immune response to SARS-CoV-2. The samples were drawn from the first 160 participants of the ongoing ImmuneRACE study and from 1,254 subjects provided by 6 global collaborators. The sample metadata nearly always contained a de-identified subject ID, COVID-19 status, age in years and sex. Where available, HLA class I and class II types were obtained from metadata supplied by the sample provider rather than from assay-based typing.

Participants in the prospective study were aged about 18 to 90 years, lived in over 20 United States geographic areas, and enrolled through a virtual design. In the prospective study, cohorts were assigned on the basis of participant-reported clinical history obtained from a screening survey and a study questionnaire. In the prospective study, mobile phlebotomists collected whole blood, serum and a nasopharyngeal or oropharyngeal swab from each participant. Over a roughly two-month period, participants in the prospective study had the option of providing additional blood draws and questionnaires. Prospective study blood samples were shipped either frozen or at room temperature before DNA extraction. There are a few counts of this clone. Which antigen it targets is not known. The input lacks base qualities; no much larger clone sits a single base away. The paper as a whole reports these results and caveats: Clinical and demographic metadata were provided uncurated, with the amount varying by source and participant.

TCRbeta CDR3 regions were amplified from genomic DNA using the immunoSEQ Assay, a bias-controlled multiplex PCR. Concerning the study's data processing: The number of nucleated cells in each sample was estimated from the amplification of reference gene primers within the assay. To quantify the absolute abundance of each unique TCRbeta CDR3 rearrangement, sequence reads were collapsed and filtered. For each sample, productive Simpson clonality was calculated as the square root of Simpson's diversity index across productive rearrangements. What TCRdb holds here is the immuneACCESS table cut down to in-frame rearrangements. Part of the clones is not present; checked against another copy, under half of the missing clones reflect an unresolved V gene, and the others are unexplained. For V, J and clone size, that table is used; D and trimming come from the DNA. The sample yields roughly 220,000 clones; approximately 86% were counted once. Around 15% of the sample comes from the top ten.

The CDR3 goes from the cysteine to the phenylalanine over 15 residues. Only the CDR3 region is kept as DNA, spanning 45 bases read in frame from base 1. The germline V gene specifies KGHDR as CDR1 and SFDVKD as CDR2. The V end gives up 5 bases and the J end 1 base, leaving 4 bases in the junction not matched to a gene. The chain employs TRBV24-1 and TRBJ2-7; 10 bases in the middle match TRBD1. The receptor comes from a woman aged 45-65 years with acute COVID-19. Material: PBMCs or T cells enriched from blood (not recorded which). The bases are TGTGCCACCAGTGGGCCGGGACAGGGGTCCTACGAGCAGTACTTC. This yields the protein CATSGPGQGSYEQYF.